This T cell receptor beta chain was observed in a study of patients and donors after allogeneic stem cell transplantation. A single record per CDR3 protein comes from TCRdb applying MiXCR to the RT-PCR reads. The table records around 150,000 distinct CDR3 sequences, 30% of them present only once. The CDR3 totals 20 residues. Trimming removed 5 bases from V and 0 bases from J, with 26 bases in between. Sequenced: blood, either unsorted or a sorted T cell fraction (not recorded which). The sequence was collected from a human donor who was either an allogeneic HSCT recipient or a stem cell or donor lymphocyte infusion donor (not recorded which). It is not recorded whose cells these are; they may come from a transplant donor. The chain carries TRBV12-3 or TRBV12-4 and TRBJ1-5, with D perhaps TRBD1 (6 bases). CDR3 region: CASSLTPGAGEVYSNQPQHF. The CDR3 DNA sequence: TGTGCCAGCAGTCTTACTCCGGGGGCAGGGGAAGTTTATAGCAATCAGCCCCAGCATTTT.